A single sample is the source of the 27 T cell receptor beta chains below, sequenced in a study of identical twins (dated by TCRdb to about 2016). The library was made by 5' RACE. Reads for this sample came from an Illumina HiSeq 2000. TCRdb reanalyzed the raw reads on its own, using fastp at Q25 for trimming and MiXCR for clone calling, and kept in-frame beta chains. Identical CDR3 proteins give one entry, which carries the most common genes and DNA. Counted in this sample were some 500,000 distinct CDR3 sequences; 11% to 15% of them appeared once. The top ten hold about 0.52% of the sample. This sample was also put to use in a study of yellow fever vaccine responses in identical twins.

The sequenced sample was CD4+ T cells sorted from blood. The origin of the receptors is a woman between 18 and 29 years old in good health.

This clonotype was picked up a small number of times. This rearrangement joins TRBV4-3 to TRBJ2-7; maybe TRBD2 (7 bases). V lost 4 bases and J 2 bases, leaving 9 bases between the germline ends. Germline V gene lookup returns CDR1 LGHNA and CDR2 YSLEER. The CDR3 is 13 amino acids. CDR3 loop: CASSRGGTYEQYF. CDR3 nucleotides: TGCGCCAGCAGCCGGGGGGGCACCTACGAGCAGTACTTC.

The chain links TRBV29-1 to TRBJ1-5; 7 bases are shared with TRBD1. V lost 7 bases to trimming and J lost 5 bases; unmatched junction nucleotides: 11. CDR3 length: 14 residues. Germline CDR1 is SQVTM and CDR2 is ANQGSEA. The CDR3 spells CSASTGDPDQPQHF. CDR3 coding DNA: TGCAGCGCCTCTACAGGGGATCCCGATCAGCCCCAGCATTTT.

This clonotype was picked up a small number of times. The CDR3 nucleotides are TGTGCCAGCAGCCGAGTTAAGGACTACTCCTACAATGAGCAGTTCTTC. Amino acids: CASSRVKDYSYNEQFF. The rearrangement uses TRBV4-2 and TRBJ2-1; TRBD2 might be the D (6 bases). The CDR3 has 16 residues. The V end lost 4 bases, the J end lost 0 bases, and 13 bases lay between the germline ends. Germline assignment: CDR1 LGHNA and CDR2 YNFKEQ.

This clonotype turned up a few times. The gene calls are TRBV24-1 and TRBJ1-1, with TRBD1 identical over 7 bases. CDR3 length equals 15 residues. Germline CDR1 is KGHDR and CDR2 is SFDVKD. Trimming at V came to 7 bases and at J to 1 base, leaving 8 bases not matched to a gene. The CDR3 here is CATRGQPPKNTEAFF. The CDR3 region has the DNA TGTGCCACCAGGGGACAGCCTCCAAAGAACACTGAAGCTTTCTTT.

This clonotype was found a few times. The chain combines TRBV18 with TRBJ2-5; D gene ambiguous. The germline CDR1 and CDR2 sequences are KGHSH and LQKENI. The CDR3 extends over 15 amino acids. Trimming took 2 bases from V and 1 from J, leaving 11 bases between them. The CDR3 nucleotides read TGTGCCAGCTCACCAGGGGAAGGGTCCCAAGAGACCCAGTACTTC. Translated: CASSPGEGSQETQYF.

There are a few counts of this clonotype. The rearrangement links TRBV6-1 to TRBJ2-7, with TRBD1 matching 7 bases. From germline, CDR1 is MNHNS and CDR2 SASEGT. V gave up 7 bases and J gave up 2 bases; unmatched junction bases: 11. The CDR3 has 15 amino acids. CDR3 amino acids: CASNRDSRTTYEQYF. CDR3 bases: TGTGCCAGCAACCGGGACAGCCGGACCACCTACGAGCAGTACTTC.

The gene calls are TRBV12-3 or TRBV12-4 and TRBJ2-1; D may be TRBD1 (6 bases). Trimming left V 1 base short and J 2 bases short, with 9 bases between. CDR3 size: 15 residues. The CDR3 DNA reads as TGTGCCAGCAGTTTAGGGGGACAAACCTACAATGAGCAGTTCTTC. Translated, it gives CASSLGGQTYNEQFF.

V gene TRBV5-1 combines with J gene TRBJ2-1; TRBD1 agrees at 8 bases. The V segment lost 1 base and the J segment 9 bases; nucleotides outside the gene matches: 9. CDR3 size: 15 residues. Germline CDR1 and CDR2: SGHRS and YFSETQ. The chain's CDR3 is CASSLIGQGQSEQFF. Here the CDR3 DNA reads TGCGCCAGCAGCTTGATCGGACAGGGTCAAAGTGAGCAGTTCTTC.

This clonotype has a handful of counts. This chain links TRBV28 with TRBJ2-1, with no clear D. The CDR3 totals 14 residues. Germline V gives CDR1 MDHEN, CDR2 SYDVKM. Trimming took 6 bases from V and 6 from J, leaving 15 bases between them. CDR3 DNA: TGTGCCAGCAGACCGAGACCAGCGCTCAATGAGCAGTTCTTC. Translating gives CASRPRPALNEQFF. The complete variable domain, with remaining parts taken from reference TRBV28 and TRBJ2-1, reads DVKVTQSSRYLVKRTGEKVFLECVQDMDHENMFWYRQDPGLGLRLIYFSYDVKMKEKGDIPEGYSVSREKKERFSLILESASTNQTSMYLCASRPRPALNEQFFGPGTRLTVL.

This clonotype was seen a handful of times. The CDR3 spells CASSFLYGETQYF. The CDR3 DNA is TGTGCCAGCAGCTTCTTATATGGGGAGACCCAGTACTTC. This chain links TRBV7-2 with TRBJ2-5, with no clear D. Germline V gene sequence: CDR1 SGHTA, CDR2 FQGNSA. The V and J ends lost 3 bases and 5 bases respectively, with 10 bases between them. The CDR3 is 13 amino acids.

The CDR3: CASSQHWTGNTEAFF. CDR3 DNA: TGCGCCAGCAGCCAACACTGGACAGGGAACACTGAAGCTTTCTTT. This rearrangement joins TRBV4-3 to TRBJ1-1; 7 nucleotides align to TRBD1. The CDR3 is 15 amino acids. The germline CDR1 and CDR2 sequences are LGHNA and YSLEER. V gave up 2 bases and J gave up 1 base; unmatched junction bases: 4.

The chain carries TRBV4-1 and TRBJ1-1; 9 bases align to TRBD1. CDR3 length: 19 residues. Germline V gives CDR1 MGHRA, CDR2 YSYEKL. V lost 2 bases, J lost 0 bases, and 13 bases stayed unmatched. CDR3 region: CASSQYHSGTGNMNTEAFF. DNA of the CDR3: TGCGCCAGCAGCCAATACCACTCCGGGACAGGGAACATGAACACTGAAGCTTTCTTT.

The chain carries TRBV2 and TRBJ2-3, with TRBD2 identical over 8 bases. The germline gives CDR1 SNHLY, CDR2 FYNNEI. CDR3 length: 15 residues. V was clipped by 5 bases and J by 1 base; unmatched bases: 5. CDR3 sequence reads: CASSSQAGGTDTQYF. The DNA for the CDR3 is TGTGCCAGCAGTAGTCAAGCGGGGGGCACAGATACGCAGTATTTT.

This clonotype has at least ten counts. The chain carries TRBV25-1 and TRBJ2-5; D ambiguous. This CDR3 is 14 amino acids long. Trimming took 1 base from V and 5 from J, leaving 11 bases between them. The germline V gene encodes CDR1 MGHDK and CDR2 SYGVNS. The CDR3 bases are TGTGCCAGCAGTGAATCCGACCCCGCCGAGACCCAGTACTTC. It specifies CASSESDPAETQYF.

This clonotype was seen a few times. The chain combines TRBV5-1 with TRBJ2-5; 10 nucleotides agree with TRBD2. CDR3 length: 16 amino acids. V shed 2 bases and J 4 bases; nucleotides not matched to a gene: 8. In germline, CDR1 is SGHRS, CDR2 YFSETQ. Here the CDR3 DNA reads TGCGCCAGCAGCTTCCTAGCGGGGGAAATGGGAGAGACCCAGTACTTC. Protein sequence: CASSFLAGEMGETQYF.

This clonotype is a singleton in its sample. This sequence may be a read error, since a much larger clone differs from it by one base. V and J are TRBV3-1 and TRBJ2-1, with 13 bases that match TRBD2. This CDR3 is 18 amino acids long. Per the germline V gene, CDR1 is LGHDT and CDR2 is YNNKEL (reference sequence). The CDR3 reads CASTQAPGGLAGLNEQFF. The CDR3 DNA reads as TGTGCCAGCACCCAAGCACCCGGGGGACTAGCGGGGCTCAATGAGCAGTTCTTC.

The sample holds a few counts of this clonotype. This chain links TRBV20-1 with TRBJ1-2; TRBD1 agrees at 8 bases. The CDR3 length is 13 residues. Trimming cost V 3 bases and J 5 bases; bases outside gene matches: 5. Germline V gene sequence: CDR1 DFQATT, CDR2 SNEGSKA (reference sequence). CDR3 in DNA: TGCAGTGCTAGGGACTGGACAGGGTATGGCTACACCTTC. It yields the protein CSARDWTGYGYTF.

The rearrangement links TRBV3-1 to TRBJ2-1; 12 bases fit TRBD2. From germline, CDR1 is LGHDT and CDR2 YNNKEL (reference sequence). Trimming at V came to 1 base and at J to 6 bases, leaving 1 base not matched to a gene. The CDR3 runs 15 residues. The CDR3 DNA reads TGTGCCAGCAGCCAAGCACTAGCGGGAGGCAATGAGCAGTTCTTC. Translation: CASSQALAGGNEQFF.

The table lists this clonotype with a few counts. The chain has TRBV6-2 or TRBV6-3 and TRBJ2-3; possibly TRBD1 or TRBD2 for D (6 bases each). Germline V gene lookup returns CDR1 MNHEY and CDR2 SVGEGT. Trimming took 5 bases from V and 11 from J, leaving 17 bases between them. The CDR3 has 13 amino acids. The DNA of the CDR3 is TGTGCCAGCAGTCCTTTTGAAGGGGGACTGCAGTATTTT. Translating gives CASSPFEGGLQYF.

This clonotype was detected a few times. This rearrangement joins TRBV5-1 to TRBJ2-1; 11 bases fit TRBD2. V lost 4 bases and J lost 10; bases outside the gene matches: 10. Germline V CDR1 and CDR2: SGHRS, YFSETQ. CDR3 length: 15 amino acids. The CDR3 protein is CASSMERTSGPEQFF. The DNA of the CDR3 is TGCGCCAGCAGCATGGAACGGACTAGCGGGCCCGAGCAGTTCTTC. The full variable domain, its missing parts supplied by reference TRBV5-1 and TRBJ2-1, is KAGVTQTPRYLIKTRGQQVTLSCSPISGHRSVSWYQQTPGQGLQFLFEYFSETQRNKGNFPGRFSGRQFSNSRSEMNVSTLELGDSALYLCASSMERTSGPEQFFGPGTRLTVL.

CDR3 protein: CASSSPWGKRANNEQFF. The CDR3 DNA reads TGTGCCAGCAGCTCCCCATGGGGGAAAAGGGCAAACAATGAGCAGTTCTTC. The chain carries TRBV7-8 and TRBJ2-1, with D possibly called TRBD1 or TRBD2 (5 bases each). This CDR3 has 17 residues. V was clipped by 4 bases and J by 5 bases, with 21 bases between them. Germline V gene data show CDR1 as SGHVS and CDR2 as FQNEAQ.

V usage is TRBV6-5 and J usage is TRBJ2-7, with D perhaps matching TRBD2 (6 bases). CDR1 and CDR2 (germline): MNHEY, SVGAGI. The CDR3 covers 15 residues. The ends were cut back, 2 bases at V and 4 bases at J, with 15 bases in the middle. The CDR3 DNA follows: TGTGCCAGCAGTTACGGGACTGGGGGTTCGTACGAGCAGTACTTC. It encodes CASSYGTGGSYEQYF.

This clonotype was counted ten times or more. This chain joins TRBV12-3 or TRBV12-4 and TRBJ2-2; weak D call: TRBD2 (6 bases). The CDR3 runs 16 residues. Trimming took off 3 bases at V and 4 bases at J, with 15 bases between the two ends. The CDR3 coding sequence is TGTGCCAGCAGTTTTTTTGGCGGGATGGGCACCGGGGAGCTGTTTTTT. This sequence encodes CASSFFGGMGTGELFF.

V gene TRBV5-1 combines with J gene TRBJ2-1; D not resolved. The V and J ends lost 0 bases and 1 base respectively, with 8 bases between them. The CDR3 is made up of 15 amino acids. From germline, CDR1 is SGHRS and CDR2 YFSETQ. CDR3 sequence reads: CASSLGPMSYNEQFF. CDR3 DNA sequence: TGCGCCAGCAGCTTGGGGCCGATGTCCTACAATGAGCAGTTCTTC.

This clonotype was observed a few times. The CDR3 sequence: CASSLKTGGGAAQFF. As DNA, the CDR3 is TGTGCCAGCAGCTTAAAAACAGGCGGGGGGGCGGCGCAGTTCTTC. The chain joins TRBV7-2 to TRBJ2-1, with TRBD2 matching 9 bases. Germline V gene sequence: CDR1 SGHTA, CDR2 FQGNSA. This CDR3 contains 15 residues. V lost 2 bases to trimming and J lost 12 bases; unmatched junction nucleotides: 11. Full variable domain (outside the CDR3, taken from reference TRBV7-2 and TRBJ2-1): GAGVSQSPSNKVTEKGKDVELRCDPISGHTALYWYRQSLGQGLEFLIYFQGNSAPDKSGLPSDRFSAERTGGSVSTLTIQRTQQEDSAVYLCASSLKTGGGAAQFFGPGTRLTVL.

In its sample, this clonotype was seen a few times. In nucleotides, the CDR3 is TGTGCCAGCAGTCCTCAGACCCCCACAGATACGCAGTATTTT. This encodes CASSPQTPTDTQYF. The chain employs TRBV28 and TRBJ2-3, with unresolved D. Trimming stripped 5 bases from V and 2 bases from J, with 11 bases between. The length of the CDR3 is 14 residues. The V gene's germline CDR1 is MDHEN and CDR2 SYDVKM.

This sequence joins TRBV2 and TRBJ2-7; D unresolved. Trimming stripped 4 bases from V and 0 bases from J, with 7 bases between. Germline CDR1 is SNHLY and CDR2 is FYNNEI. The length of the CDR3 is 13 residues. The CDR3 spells CASSVQTSYEQYF. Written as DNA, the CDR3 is TGTGCCAGCAGTGTGCAGACCTCCTACGAGCAGTACTTC.